This T cell receptor beta chain was found in a study of shared clonotypes between healthy human individuals. V was cut by 3 bases and J by 2 bases, with 11 bases left in between. This CDR3 comprises 14 residues. Germline CDR1 and CDR2: SGHTA and FQGNSA. Assay: immunoSEQ multiplex PCR; the TCRdb copy retains only in-frame clones and omits some. The sample comprises about 2.3 million clones, around 90% of which are singletons, and 0.37% rests with the top ten. This clone showed up just once. The source is a man in his late teens or twenties in good health. Some clones in this sample may be carry-over from other donors' samples. J is TRBJ2-7 and V is TRBV7-2; D tentatively fits TRBD1 or TRBD2 (5 bases each). The sample taken for sequencing was naive CD4+ T cells from PBMCs. Subset defined: CD45RA+ positively selected. The CDR3 protein is CASSLGLAAYEQYF. The CDR3 DNA reads TGTGCCAGCAGCTTGGGGCTAGCAGCCTACGAGCAGTACTTC.